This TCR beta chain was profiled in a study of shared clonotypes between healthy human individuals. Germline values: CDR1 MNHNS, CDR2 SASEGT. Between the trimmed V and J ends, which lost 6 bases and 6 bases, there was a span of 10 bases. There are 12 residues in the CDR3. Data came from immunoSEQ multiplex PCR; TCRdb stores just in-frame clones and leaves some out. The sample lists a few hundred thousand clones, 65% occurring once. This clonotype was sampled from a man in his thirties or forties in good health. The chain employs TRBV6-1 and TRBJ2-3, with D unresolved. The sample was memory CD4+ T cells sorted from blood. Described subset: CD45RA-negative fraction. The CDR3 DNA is TGTGCCAGCAGCCAGAAAGCGGATACGCAGTATTTT. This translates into CASSQKADTQYF.